The 32 T cell receptor beta chains below come from one sample, sequenced in a study of blood T cell repertoires in COVID-19. Repertoires were generated with immunoSEQ multiplex PCR, while TCRdb's copy carries only in-frame clones and drops some. This repertoire shows under 350,000 clones, approximately 83% found once; its top ten account for 13%. The sample was peripheral blood. These receptors were taken from a human donor in a cohort sampled during active COVID-19.

This rearrangement joins TRBV10-3 to TRBJ2-1; 13 bases line up with TRBD2. Germline V CDR1 and CDR2: ENHRY, SYGVKD. The length of the CDR3 is 14 residues. V lost 6 bases to trimming and J lost 6 bases; unmatched junction nucleotides: 2. This chain's CDR3 is CAIRGTSGINEQFF. In nucleotides, the CDR3 is TGTGCCATCAGGGGGACTAGCGGGATCAATGAGCAGTTCTTC.

This clone was seen just once. The rearrangement joins TRBV24-1 to TRBJ1-5; D possibly corresponds to TRBD1 (6 bases). The V gene lost 4 bases and the J gene lost 1 base, with 13 bases spanning the gap. Per germline, CDR1 KGHDR and CDR2 SFDVKD. The CDR3 has 16 amino acids. The CDR3 DNA reads as TGTGCCACCAGTGAGTCAGGGGTTTCAAGCAATCAGCCCCAGCATTTT. It yields the protein CATSESGVSSNQPQHF.

The genes are TRBV19 and TRBJ1-6; D not resolved. Trimming stripped 5 bases from V and 5 bases from J, with 10 bases between. CDR1 and CDR2 (germline): LNHDA, SQIVND (reference sequence). CDR3 size: 14 residues. The CDR3: CASSPPGDNSPLHF. The CDR3 DNA reads as TGTGCCAGTAGTCCCCCCGGAGATAATTCACCCCTCCACTTT.

The chain has TRBV18 and TRBJ2-5, with 7 bases aligning to TRBD2. The trim removed 1 base at V and 1 base at J, leaving 0 bases unmatched. Looked up from germline, CDR1 is KGHSH and CDR2 is LQKENI. The CDR3 consists of 14 residues. CDR3 bases: TGTGCCAGCTCACCACAGCGGGGCCAAGAGACCCAGTACTTC. Its protein product is CASSPQRGQETQYF. Looking up the rest from reference TRBV18 and TRBJ2-5 gives the full variable domain: NAGVMQNPRHLVRRRGQEARLRCSPMKGHSHVYWYRQLPEEGLKFMVYLQKENIIDESGMPKERFSAEFPKEGPSILRIQQVVRGDSAAYFCASSPQRGQETQYFGPGTRLLVL.

The CDR3 is CASSHTDRDNQPQHF. CDR3 nucleotides: TGTGCCAGCAGCCATACAGACAGAGACAATCAGCCCCAGCATTTT. V is TRBV4-2 and J is TRBJ1-5; a weak D match, TRBD1 (5 bases). The V end was cut by 3 bases, the J end by 3 bases, with 12 bases between. The CDR3 is 15 residues long. The V gene's germline CDR1 is LGHNA and CDR2 YNFKEQ.

The chain has TRBV5-1 and TRBJ1-6; D ambiguous. This CDR3 comprises 13 residues. With 0 bases removed from V and 9 bases from J, the gap between germline ends came to 7 bases. From germline, CDR1 is SGHRS and CDR2 YFSETQ. CDR3 residues: CASSLELLSPLHF. The CDR3 nucleotides read TGCGCCAGCAGCTTGGAACTCCTTTCACCCCTCCACTTT. The full variable domain, with the rest looked up from reference TRBV5-1 and TRBJ1-6, is KAGVTQTPRYLIKTRGQQVTLSCSPISGHRSVSWYQQTPGQGLQFLFEYFSETQRNKGNFPGRFSGRQFSNSRSEMNVSTLELGDSALYLCASSLELLSPLHFGNGTRLTVT.

This clone was counted a single time. This CDR3 is CASSLTHPAGGNHEQYF. The DNA of the CDR3 is TGTGCCAGCAGCTTAACACACCCAGCGGGAGGGAACCACGAGCAGTACTTC. The J gene is TRBJ2-7, the V gene TRBV11-2; 10 nucleotides match TRBD2. This CDR3 comprises 17 residues. Germline V lookup: CDR1 SGHAT, CDR2 FQNNGV. The ends lost 2 bases at V and 5 bases at J; junction bases unmatched: 12.

In its sample, this clone was seen once. The chain employs TRBV3-1 (or the pseudogene TRBV3-2) and TRBJ1-2, with no clear D. Germline V gene data show CDR1 as LGHDT and CDR2 as YNNKEL (reference sequence). The CDR3 has 12 amino acids. The ends were cut back, 0 bases at V and 4 bases at J, with 3 bases in the middle. The DNA of the CDR3 is TGTGCCAGCAGCCAAGACAGCTATGGCTACACCTTC. Translation: CASSQDSYGYTF.

This clone has just one count. V is TRBV5-1 and J is TRBJ2-3; 10 bases are shared with TRBD2. With 9 bases clipped from V and 1 base from J, the junction kept 5 bases outside the gene matches. The CDR3 is made up of 14 amino acids. The germline V gene has CDR1 SGHRS and CDR2 YFSETQ. In DNA, the CDR3 is TGCGCCACCCGAGCGGGAGGGGGCACAGATACGCAGTATTTT. Its protein product is CATRAGGGTDTQYF.

This clone came up a few times. V gene TRBV2 combines with J gene TRBJ1-5; D is uncertain. Trimming left V 4 bases short and J 3 bases short, with 13 bases between. The germline gives CDR1 SNHLY, CDR2 FYNNEI. The CDR3 is 15 residues long. CDR3 loop: CASSVEGGLNQPQHF. Written as DNA, the CDR3 is TGTGCCAGCAGTGTTGAAGGAGGTCTCAATCAGCCCCAGCATTTT. Drawing the rest from reference TRBV2 and TRBJ1-5, the complete variable domain is EPEVTQTPSHQVTQMGQEVILRCVPISNHLYFYWYRQILGQKVEFLVSFYNNEISEKSEIFDDQFSVERPDGSNFTLKIRSTKLEDSAMYFCASSVEGGLNQPQHFGDGTRLSIL.

The rearrangement links TRBV30 to TRBJ1-4; TRBD1 might be the D (6 bases). With 5 bases removed from V and 2 bases from J, the gap between germline ends came to 15 bases. The CDR3 is made up of 15 amino acids. CDR1 is GTSNPN, CDR2 SVGIG, per germline (reference sequence). CDR3 bases: TGTGCCTGGGCAGGACCTGGGGGCACTAATGAAAAACTGTTTTTT. Residues: CAWAGPGGTNEKLFF.

The chain carries TRBV12-3 or TRBV12-4 and TRBJ1-2; D gene unclear. V dropped 0 bases and J dropped 4 bases, with 6 bases sitting between them. This CDR3 has 13 amino acids. The CDR3 sequence: CASSLAPSYGYTF. CDR3 coding DNA: TGTGCCAGCAGTTTAGCGCCGAGCTATGGCTACACCTTC.

This clone was recorded once. V is TRBV28 and J is TRBJ1-4, with a tentative D call TRBD1 (5 bases). The CDR3 consists of 15 residues. V dropped 3 bases and J dropped 3 bases, with 11 bases sitting between them. CDR1 and CDR2 from the germline V gene are MDHEN and SYDVKM. The CDR3 DNA reads TGTGCCAGCAGTTTGGGGCCTATCCCTAATGAAAAACTGTTTTTT. As protein: CASSLGPIPNEKLFF.

The CDR3 loop is CASSLVGLTTGELFF. CDR3 in DNA: TGTGCCAGCAGCTTGGTTGGCCTTACCACCGGGGAGCTGTTTTTT. This chain connects TRBV7-2 to TRBJ2-2; D unclear. Looked up from germline, CDR1 is SGHTA and CDR2 is FQGNSA. The CDR3 has 15 residues. V was trimmed by 3 bases and J by 4 bases, leaving 12 bases between them.

This clone was observed once. This chain connects TRBV20-1 to TRBJ2-7; 9 positions agree with TRBD1. V trimming: 3 bases; J trimming: 2 bases; junction bases outside the gene matches: 20. This CDR3 comprises 19 residues. Germline lookup yields CDR1 DFQATT and CDR2 SNEGSKA (reference sequence). This chain's CDR3 is CSASSRDRDFRERTYEQYF. CDR3 bases: TGCAGTGCTAGTAGCCGGGACAGGGACTTTCGAGAACGGACCTACGAGCAGTACTTC.

A word on this clone: The junction and the germline gene differ at one end; a read error may be behind it. This rearrangement joins TRBV6-5 to TRBJ1-2; 9 nucleotides align to TRBD1. Germline V gene data show CDR1 as MNHEY and CDR2 as SVGAGI. This CDR3 has 13 residues. CDR3 sequence: CASSYSIQQGAFF. As DNA, the CDR3 is TGTGCCAGCAGTTACTCGATTCAACAGGGGGCGTTTTTC.

This clone came up once. The chain uses TRBV7-9 and TRBJ2-1, with D unresolved. The V end was cut by 10 bases, the J end by 9 bases, with 19 bases between. Per the germline V gene, CDR1 is SEHNR and CDR2 is FQNEAQ (reference sequence). The CDR3 extends over 13 amino acids. The DNA of the CDR3 is TGTGCCAACCTTTCAATATTCGGGTGTGAGCAGTTCTTC. This encodes CANLSIFGCEQFF.

The chain links TRBV5-1 to TRBJ1-5; D call uncertain. The CDR3 is 14 amino acids. Germline loops: CDR1 SGHRS, CDR2 YFSETQ. Trimming took 4 bases from V and 4 from J, leaving 12 bases between them. The CDR3 is CASSPDNRNQPQHF. CDR3 in DNA: TGCGCCAGCAGCCCAGACAACCGAAATCAGCCCCAGCATTTT.

The chain uses TRBV12-3 or TRBV12-4 and TRBJ2-7, with D unresolved. CDR3 length: 12 amino acids. Trimming pared 1 base from V and 9 bases from J, leaving 10 bases between. The CDR3 coding sequence is TGTGCCAGCAGTTTAGGCATAGAGTGGCAGTACTTC. The encoded protein is CASSLGIEWQYF.

The rearrangement uses TRBV4-1 and TRBJ2-1, with TRBD2 identical over 9 bases. Germline values: CDR1 MGHRA, CDR2 YSYEKL. V lost 6 bases and J lost 7; bases outside the gene matches: 4. This CDR3 contains 13 residues. CDR3 amino acids: CASSRTSVNEQFF. CDR3 nucleotide sequence: TGCGCCAGCAGTCGGACTAGCGTGAATGAGCAGTTCTTC.

The rearrangement links TRBV18 to TRBJ1-5; TRBD1 matches at 10 bases. Germline CDR1 and CDR2: KGHSH and LQKENI. The ends lost 4 bases at V and 7 bases at J; junction bases unmatched: 10. The CDR3 length is 16 residues. The CDR3 region has the DNA TGTGCCAGCTCACTCTTATCCGGGACAGGGGTCCAGCCCCAGCATTTT. It codes for CASSLLSGTGVQPQHF.

This chain joins TRBV24-1 and TRBJ2-3; no clear D. Germline loops: CDR1 KGHDR, CDR2 SFDVKD. The CDR3 is 12 residues long. Trimming took 6 bases from V and 4 from J, leaving 7 bases between them. The CDR3: CATSQAPDTQYF. CDR3 nucleotides: TGTGCCACCAGTCAGGCCCCAGATACGCAGTATTTT.

V and J are TRBV21-1 and TRBJ2-1; the D call of TRBD2 is as the table states it, not checked on the DNA. TRBV21-1 corresponds to a pseudogene. The length of the CDR3 is 16 residues. CDR3 protein: CASSIRRLATHNEQFF. Here the CDR3 DNA reads TGTGCCAGCAGCATCAGACGACTAGCGACACACAATGAGCAGTTCTTC.

The rearrangement links TRBV19 to TRBJ2-4; 8 nucleotides agree with TRBD1. Per germline, CDR1 LNHDA and CDR2 SQIVND (reference sequence). The CDR3 loop spans 15 amino acids. Losses at the gene ends were 5 bases for V and 9 bases for J; bases not matched to a gene: 12. As DNA, the CDR3 is TGTGCCAGTAGTTATTTCGGACAGGGCCGGGCCATTCAGTACTTC. Translated: CASSYFGQGRAIQYF.

This clone was seen just once. This chain connects TRBV23-1 to TRBJ2-5; D gene ambiguous. TRBV23-1 is annotated as an ORF whose role is uncertain. The CDR3 runs to 12 residues. The V gene lost 6 bases and the J gene lost 1 base, with 6 bases spanning the gap. The CDR3 nucleotides are TGCGCCAGCAGCCTTCCCCAAGAGACCCAGTACTTC. This translates into CASSLPQETQYF.

This chain uses TRBV28 with TRBJ2-3; 12 nucleotides align to TRBD2. CDR3 length: 19 residues. The V gene's germline CDR1 is MDHEN and CDR2 SYDVKM. Trimming at V came to 2 bases and at J to 4 bases, leaving 13 bases not matched to a gene. The CDR3 sequence is CASSLIGVWGLAGSDTQYF. DNA of the CDR3: TGTGCCAGCAGTTTAATCGGGGTATGGGGACTAGCGGGCTCAGATACGCAGTATTTT.

The chain uses TRBV6-6 and TRBJ1-1; D perhaps matches TRBD1 (6 bases). This CDR3 has 11 residues. Germline CDR1 and CDR2: MNHNY and SVGAGI (reference sequence). V gave up 5 bases and J gave up 9 bases, with 10 bases separating them. CDR3 in DNA: TGTGCCAGCAGTGACAGGACGAAAGCTTTCTTT. This translates into CASSDRTKAFF.

V is TRBV7-9 and J is TRBJ2-1; 9 bases fit TRBD1. The CDR3 is made up of 15 amino acids. Germline V CDR1 and CDR2: SEHNR, FQNEAQ (reference sequence). V was pared by 3 bases and J by 9 bases, with 9 bases of the junction left unmatched. The CDR3, as DNA: TGTGCCAGCAGCTTCGGTGACAGGGGGAGTCTTGAGCAGTTCTTC. Encoded protein: CASSFGDRGSLEQFF.

The J gene is TRBJ2-3, the V gene TRBV2, with a weak D call TRBD2 (5 bases). The germline V and J ends were trimmed by 10 bases and 1 base, with 15 bases remaining between them. Germline assignment: CDR1 SNHLY and CDR2 FYNNEI. CDR3 length: 14 amino acids. CDR3 sequence (DNA): TGTGCCATTCAAACTAGTGGCGGCACAGATACGCAGTATTTT. Translation gives CAIQTSGGTDTQYF.

The chain employs TRBV15 and TRBJ2-1; 8 nucleotides agree with TRBD2. Germline trimming cut 2 bases from V and 6 bases from J; bases unmatched to any gene: 6. The CDR3 runs 15 residues. CDR1 and CDR2 from the germline V gene are LNHNV and YYDKDF (reference sequence). The CDR3 DNA reads TGTGCCACCAGCAGATCCGGGACTAGTGTCAATGAGCAGTTCTTC. This sequence encodes CATSRSGTSVNEQFF.

A single count supports this clone. The rearrangement links TRBV6-2 or TRBV6-3 to TRBJ2-1; D gene ambiguous. The V end was cut by 6 bases, the J end by 10 bases, with 10 bases between. Germline assignment: CDR1 MNHEY and CDR2 SVGEGT. The CDR3 has 11 amino acids. The CDR3 DNA reads TGTGCCAGCAGCCAAGGCAGGGAGCAGTTCTTC. Translated, it gives CASSQGREQFF.

This clone was found many times. The chain links TRBV2 to TRBJ2-3; the D gene is possibly TRBD1 (6 bases). Germline V gives CDR1 SNHLY, CDR2 FYNNEI. The V end lost 6 bases, the J end lost 3 bases, and 13 bases lay between the germline ends. The CDR3 has 14 residues. CDR3 nucleotides: TGTGCCAGCAGCGCACAGGGTGGGACAGATACGCAGTATTTT. Residues: CASSAQGGTDTQYF.